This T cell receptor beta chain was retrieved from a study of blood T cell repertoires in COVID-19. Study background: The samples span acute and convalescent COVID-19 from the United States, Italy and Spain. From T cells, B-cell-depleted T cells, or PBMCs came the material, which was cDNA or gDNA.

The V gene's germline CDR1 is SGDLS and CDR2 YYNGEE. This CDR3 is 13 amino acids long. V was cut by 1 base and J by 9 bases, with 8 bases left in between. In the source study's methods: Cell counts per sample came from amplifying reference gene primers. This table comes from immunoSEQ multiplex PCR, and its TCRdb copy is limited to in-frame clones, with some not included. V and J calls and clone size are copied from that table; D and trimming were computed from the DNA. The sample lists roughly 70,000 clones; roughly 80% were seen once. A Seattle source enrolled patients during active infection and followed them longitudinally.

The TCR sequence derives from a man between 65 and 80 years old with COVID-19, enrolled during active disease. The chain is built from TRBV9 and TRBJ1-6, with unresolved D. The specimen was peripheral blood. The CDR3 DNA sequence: TGTGCCAGCAGCGTAAACGTGCGTTCACCCCTCCACTTT. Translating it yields CASSVNVRSPLHF.